A selection of T cell receptor beta chains follows, all from one sample in a study of cytomegalovirus exposure and HLA in healthy donors. Measured with immunoSEQ multiplex PCR; TCRdb has only the in-frame clones, and not every one. Of some 150,000 clones in the sample, approximately 80% were seen once. Sequencing was done on a sample of PBMCs. The receptors shown here come from a woman in her forties or fifties in good health and CMV-seronegative. The CDR3 runs from the conserved cysteine through the conserved F or W. Each record gives: clone size, V gene, D gene, J gene, CDR3 protein, CDR3 DNA. The D gene is left open where the match is weak. A clone size is listed for some rows: how often the clone was seen (once, few, many), or a class if it is expanded.

size: -; V: TRBV19; D: -; J: TRBJ2-3; CDR3: CASSILRAGGGTGDTQYF; DNA: TGTGCCAGTAGTATATTAAGGGCTGGCGGCGGGACGGGAGATACGCAGTATTTT
size: -; V: TRBV4-2; D: TRBD1; J: TRBJ1-4; CDR3: CASSQGEGGVDNEKLFF; DNA: TGTGCCAGCAGCCAAGGGGAAGGGGGCGTTGATAATGAAAAACTGTTTTTT
size: -; V: TRBV5-6; D: TRBD2; J: TRBJ2-7; CDR3: CASTPGTNTYEQYF; DNA: TGTGCCAGCACCCCCGGGACTAACACCTACGAGCAGTACTTC
size: -; V: TRBV28; D: TRBD1; J: TRBJ1-5; CDR3: CASSLDRGQGQPQHF; DNA: TGTGCCAGCAGTCTCGACAGGGGGCAGGGTCAGCCCCAGCATTTT
size: -; V: TRBV5-8; D: TRBD1; J: TRBJ1-5; CDR3: CASSFGQGVRSNQPQHF; DNA: TGTGCCAGCAGCTTTGGACAGGGGGTTCGGAGCAATCAGCCCCAGCATTTT
size: -; V: TRBV14; D: TRBD1; J: TRBJ1-1; CDR3: CASSPLDRISEAFF; DNA: TGTGCCAGCAGCCCCTTGGACAGGATCTCTGAAGCTTTCTTT
size: -; V: TRBV10-1; D: TRBD1; J: TRBJ2-5; CDR3: CASSSGTGESNTQYF; DNA: TGCGCCAGCAGCTCCGGCACAGGGGAGAGTAATACCCAGTACTTC
size: -; V: TRBV7-2; D: -; J: TRBJ1-2; CDR3: CASSLRSGSNYGYTF; DNA: TGTGCCAGCAGCTTAAGGTCCGGGTCGAACTATGGCTACACCTTC
size: once; V: TRBV11-2; D: TRBD2; J: TRBJ2-5; CDR3: CASSPHGGAGETQYF; DNA: TGTGCCAGCAGCCCACACGGGGGGGCGGGGGAGACCCAGTACTTC
size: -; V: TRBV4-2; D: -; J: TRBJ2-1; CDR3: CASSQDGDNEQFF; DNA: TGTGCCAGCAGCCAAGACGGGGACAATGAGCAGTTCTTC
size: -; V: TRBV13; D: -; J: TRBJ1-4; CDR3: CASSQSLGGTGEKLFF; DNA: TGTGCCAGCAGCCAATCTCTCGGGGGTACGGGTGAAAAACTGTTTTTT
size: once; V: TRBV2; D: -; J: TRBJ2-2; CDR3: CASSEEGHLSGELFF; DNA: TGTGCCAGCAGTGAAGAGGGACACCTTTCCGGGGAGCTGTTTTTT
size: -; V: TRBV7-9; D: TRBD2; J: TRBJ2-1; CDR3: CASRRKLAGAQSYNEQFF; DNA: TGTGCCAGCAGAAGGAAGCTAGCGGGAGCCCAGAGCTACAATGAGCAGTTCTTC